The present entry profiles one T cell receptor (beta chain) with its context. Antigen specificity is unknown. This entry is derived from a study of vaccination effects on CD4 cells after COVID-19. Ahead of sequencing, the ViraFEST assay grew antigen-specific CD4+ T cells using viral peptide pools. Following culture for ten to eleven days, CD4+ T cells were isolated. Either the mRNA-1273 or the BNT162b2 vaccine was given to participants as two doses. Previously uninfected by SARS-CoV-2, the vaccine recipients also showed negative nucleocapsid antibodies. Using immunoSEQ multiplex PCR, the repertoire was profiled, and TCRdb retains in-frame clones only, with some absent. Of 15,000 to 20,000 clones in the sample, about 78% were seen once. Per germline, CDR1 SGHRS and CDR2 YFSETQ. The CDR3 is made up of 17 amino acids. Trimming removed 4 bases at V and 0 bases at J, with 16 bases between.

The clonotype originates from a human donor who received a COVID-19 vaccine. Sequencing used CD4+ T cells from PBMCs cultured with HCoV-NL63 spike peptides, obtained after COVID-19 vaccination. The J gene is TRBJ2-2, the V gene TRBV5-1; D might be TRBD1 (6 bases). The CDR3 is CASSLDSLSSNTGELFF. The CDR3 DNA sequence: TGCGCCAGCAGCCTGGACAGCCTAAGTTCGAACACCGGGGAGCTGTTTTTT.